The present T cell receptor (beta chain) was sequenced within a study of monozygotic twins with inflammatory bowel disease. After re-calling the 5' RACE reads, TCRdb lists one entry per CDR3 protein, DNA absent. The table for this sample gives about 170,000 distinct CDR3 sequences. For every donor, one blood sample of about 2.5 ml was drawn. This TCR derives from a human donor with ulcerative colitis or Crohn's disease, or a healthy co-twin of an affected twin (not recorded which). Sequenced input: blood.

This CDR3 reads CASKRQGQKDEKLFF. The genes are TRBV2 and TRBJ1-4; the TCRdb call, TRBD1, lacks DNA for checking. The CDR3 length is 15 residues. Germline V CDR1 and CDR2: SNHLY, FYNNEI.